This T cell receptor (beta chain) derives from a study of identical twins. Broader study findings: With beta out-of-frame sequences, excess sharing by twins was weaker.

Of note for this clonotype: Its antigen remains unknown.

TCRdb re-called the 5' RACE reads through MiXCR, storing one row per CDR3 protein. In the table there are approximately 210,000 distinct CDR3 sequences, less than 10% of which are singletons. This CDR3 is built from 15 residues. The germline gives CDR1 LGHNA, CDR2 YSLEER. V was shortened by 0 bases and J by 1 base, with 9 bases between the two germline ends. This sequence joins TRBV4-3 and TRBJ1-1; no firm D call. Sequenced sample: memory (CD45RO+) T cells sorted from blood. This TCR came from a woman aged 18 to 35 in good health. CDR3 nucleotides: TGCGCCAGCAGCCAAGATTTCCGGACGAACACTGAAGCTTTCTTT. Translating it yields CASSQDFRTNTEAFF.